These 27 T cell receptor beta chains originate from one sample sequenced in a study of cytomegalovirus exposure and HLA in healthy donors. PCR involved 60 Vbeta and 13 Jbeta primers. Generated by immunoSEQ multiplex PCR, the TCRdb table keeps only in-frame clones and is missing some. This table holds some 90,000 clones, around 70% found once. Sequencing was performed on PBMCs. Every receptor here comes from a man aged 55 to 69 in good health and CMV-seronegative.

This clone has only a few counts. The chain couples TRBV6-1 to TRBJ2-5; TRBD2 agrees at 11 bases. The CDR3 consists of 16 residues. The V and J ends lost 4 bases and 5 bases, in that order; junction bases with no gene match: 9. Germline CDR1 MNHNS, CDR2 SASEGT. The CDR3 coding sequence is TGTGCCAGCAGTGTACCTACTAGCGGGAGCGGGGAGACCCAGTACTTC. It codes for CASSVPTSGSGETQYF.

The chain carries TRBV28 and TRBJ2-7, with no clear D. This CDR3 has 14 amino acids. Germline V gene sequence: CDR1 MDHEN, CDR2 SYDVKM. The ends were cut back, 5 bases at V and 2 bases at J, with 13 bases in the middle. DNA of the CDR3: TGTGCCAGCAGTCCAGGTGGCCTAACCTACGAGCAGTACTTC. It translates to CASSPGGLTYEQYF.

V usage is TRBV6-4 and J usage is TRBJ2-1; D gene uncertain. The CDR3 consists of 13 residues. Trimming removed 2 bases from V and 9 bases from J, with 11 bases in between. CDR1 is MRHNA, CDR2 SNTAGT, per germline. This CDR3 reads CASSDPLNGEQFF. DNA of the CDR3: TGTGCCAGCAGTGACCCCCTAAACGGTGAGCAGTTCTTC.

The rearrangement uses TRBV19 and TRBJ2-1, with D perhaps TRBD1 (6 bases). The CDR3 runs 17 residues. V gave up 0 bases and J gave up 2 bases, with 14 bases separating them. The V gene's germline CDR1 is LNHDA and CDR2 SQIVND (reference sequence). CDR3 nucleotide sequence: TGTGCCAGTAGTATAGATTATGGAACAGGGACCTACAATGAGCAGTTCTTC. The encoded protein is CASSIDYGTGTYNEQFF.

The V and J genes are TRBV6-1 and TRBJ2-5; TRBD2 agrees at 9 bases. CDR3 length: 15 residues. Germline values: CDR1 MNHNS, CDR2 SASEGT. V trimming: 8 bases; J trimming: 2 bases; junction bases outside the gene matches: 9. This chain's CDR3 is CASVGLAGPQETQYF. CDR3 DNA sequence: TGTGCCAGCGTGGGCCTAGCGGGGCCACAAGAGACCCAGTACTTC.

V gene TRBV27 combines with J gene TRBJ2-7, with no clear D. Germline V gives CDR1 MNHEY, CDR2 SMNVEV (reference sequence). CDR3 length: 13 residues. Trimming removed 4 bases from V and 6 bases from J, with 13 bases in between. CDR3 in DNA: TGTGCCAGCAGTTACGGAATATCGGGCGAGCAGTACTTC. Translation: CASSYGISGEQYF.

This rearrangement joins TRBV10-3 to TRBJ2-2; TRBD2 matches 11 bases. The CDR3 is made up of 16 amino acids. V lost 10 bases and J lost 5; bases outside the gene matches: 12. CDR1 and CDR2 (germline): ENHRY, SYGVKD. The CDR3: CATRGTSGRGTGELFF. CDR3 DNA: TGTGCCACCCGCGGCACTAGCGGGAGAGGAACCGGGGAGCTGTTTTTT.

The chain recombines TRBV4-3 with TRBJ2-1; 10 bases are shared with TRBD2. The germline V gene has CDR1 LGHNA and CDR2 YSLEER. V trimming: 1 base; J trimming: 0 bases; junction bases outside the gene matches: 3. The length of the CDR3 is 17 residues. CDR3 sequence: CASSQASGGVSYNEQFF. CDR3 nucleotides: TGCGCCAGCAGCCAAGCCAGCGGGGGGGTCTCCTACAATGAGCAGTTCTTC.

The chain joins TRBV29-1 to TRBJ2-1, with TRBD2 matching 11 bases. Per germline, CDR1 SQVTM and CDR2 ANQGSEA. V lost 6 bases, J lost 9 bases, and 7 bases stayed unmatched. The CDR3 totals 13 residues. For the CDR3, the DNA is TGCAGCGTCAATAGCGGGGGGGCAATTGAGCAGTTCTTC. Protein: CSVNSGGAIEQFF.

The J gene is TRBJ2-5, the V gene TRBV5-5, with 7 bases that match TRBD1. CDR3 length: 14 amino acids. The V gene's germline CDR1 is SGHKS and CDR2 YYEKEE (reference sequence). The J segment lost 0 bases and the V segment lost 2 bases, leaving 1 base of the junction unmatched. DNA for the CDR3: TGTGCCAGCAGCTTACAGGGGTACCAAGAGACCCAGTACTTC. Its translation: CASSLQGYQETQYF.

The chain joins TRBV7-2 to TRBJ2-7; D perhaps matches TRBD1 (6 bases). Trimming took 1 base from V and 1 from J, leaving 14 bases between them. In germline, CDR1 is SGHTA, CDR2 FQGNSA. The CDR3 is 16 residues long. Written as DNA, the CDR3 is TGTGCCAGCAGCTTAGATTTCAGGGGCCTTTCCTACGAGCAGTACTTC. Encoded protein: CASSLDFRGLSYEQYF.

The CDR3 loop reads CATTSMGGASEKLFF. CDR3 DNA: TGTGCCACTACCTCGATGGGGGGGGCATCCGAAAAACTGTTTTTT. The genes are TRBV2 and TRBJ1-4, with D maybe TRBD1 (6 bases). Trimming left V 10 bases short and J 8 bases short, with 23 bases between. Germline V gene data show CDR1 as SNHLY and CDR2 as FYNNEI. This CDR3 is built from 15 residues.

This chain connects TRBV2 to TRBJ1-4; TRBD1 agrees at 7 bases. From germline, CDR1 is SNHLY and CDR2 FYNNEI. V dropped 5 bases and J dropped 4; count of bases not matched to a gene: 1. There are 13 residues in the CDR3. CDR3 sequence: CASSRDSNEKLFF. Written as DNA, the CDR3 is TGTGCCAGCAGTAGGGACAGTAATGAAAAACTGTTTTTT. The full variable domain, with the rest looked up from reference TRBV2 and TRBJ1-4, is EPEVTQTPSHQVTQMGQEVILRCVPISNHLYFYWYRQILGQKVEFLVSFYNNEISEKSEIFDDQFSVERPDGSNFTLKIRSTKLEDSAMYFCASSRDSNEKLFFGSGTQLSVL.

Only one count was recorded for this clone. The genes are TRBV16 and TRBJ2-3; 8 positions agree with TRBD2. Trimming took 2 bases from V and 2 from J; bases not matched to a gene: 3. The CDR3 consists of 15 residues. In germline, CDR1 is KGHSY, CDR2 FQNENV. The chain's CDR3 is CASSQTSGNTDTQYF. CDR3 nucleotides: TGTGCCAGCAGCCAAACTAGCGGCAACACAGATACGCAGTATTTT. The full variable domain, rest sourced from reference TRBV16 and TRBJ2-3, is GEEVAQTPKHLVRGEGQKAKLYCAPIKGHSYVFWYQQVLKNEFKFLISFQNENVFDETGMPKERFSAKCLPNSPCSLEIQATKLEDSAVYFCASSQTSGNTDTQYFGPGTRLTVL.

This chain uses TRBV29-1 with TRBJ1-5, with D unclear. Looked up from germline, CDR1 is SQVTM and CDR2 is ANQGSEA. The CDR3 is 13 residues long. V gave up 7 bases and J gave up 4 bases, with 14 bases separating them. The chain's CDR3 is CSGGEGLNQPQHF. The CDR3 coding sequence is TGCAGCGGTGGCGAGGGCCTAAATCAGCCCCAGCATTTT.

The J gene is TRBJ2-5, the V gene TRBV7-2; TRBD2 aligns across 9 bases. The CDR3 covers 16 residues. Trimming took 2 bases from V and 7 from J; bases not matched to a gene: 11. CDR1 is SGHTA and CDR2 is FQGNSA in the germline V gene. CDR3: CASSLSAPSGASTQYF. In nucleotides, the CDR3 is TGTGCCAGCAGCTTAAGTGCTCCTAGCGGGGCCTCGACCCAGTACTTC.

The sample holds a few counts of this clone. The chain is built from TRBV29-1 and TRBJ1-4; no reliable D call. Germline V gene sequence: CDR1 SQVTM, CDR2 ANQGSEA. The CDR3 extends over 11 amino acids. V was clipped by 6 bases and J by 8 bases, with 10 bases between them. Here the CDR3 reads CSVEIGEKLFF. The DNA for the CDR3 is TGCAGCGTGGAGATTGGAGAAAAACTGTTTTTT.

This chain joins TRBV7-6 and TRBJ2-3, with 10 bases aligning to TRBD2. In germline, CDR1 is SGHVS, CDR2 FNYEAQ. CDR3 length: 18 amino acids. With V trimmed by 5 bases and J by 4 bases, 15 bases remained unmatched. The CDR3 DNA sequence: TGTGCCAGCAGCCCAAGGGGAGGAGCGGGGGGGCTCCCAGATACGCAGTATTTT. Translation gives CASSPRGGAGGLPDTQYF.

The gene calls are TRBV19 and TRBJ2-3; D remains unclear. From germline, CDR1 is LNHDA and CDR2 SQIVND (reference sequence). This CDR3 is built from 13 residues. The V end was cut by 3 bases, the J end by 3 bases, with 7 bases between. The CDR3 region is CASSMSGTDTQYF. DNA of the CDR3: TGTGCCAGTAGTATGTCGGGTACAGATACGCAGTATTTT.

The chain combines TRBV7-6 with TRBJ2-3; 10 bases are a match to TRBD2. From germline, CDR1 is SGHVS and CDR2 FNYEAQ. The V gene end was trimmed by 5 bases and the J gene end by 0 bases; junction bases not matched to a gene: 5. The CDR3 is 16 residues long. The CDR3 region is CASSRTSGTSTDTQYF. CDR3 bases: TGTGCCAGCAGCCGAACTAGCGGGACTAGCACAGATACGCAGTATTTT.

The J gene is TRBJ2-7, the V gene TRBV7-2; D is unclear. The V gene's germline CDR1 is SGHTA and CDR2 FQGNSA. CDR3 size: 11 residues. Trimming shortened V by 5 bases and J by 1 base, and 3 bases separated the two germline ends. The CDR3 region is CASSLSYEQYF. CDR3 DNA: TGTGCCAGCAGCCTTTCCTACGAGCAGTACTTC.

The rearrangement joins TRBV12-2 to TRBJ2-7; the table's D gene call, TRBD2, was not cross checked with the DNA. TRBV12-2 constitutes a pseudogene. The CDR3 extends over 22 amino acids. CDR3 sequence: CASRLGSGRSGRSGPPNYEQYF. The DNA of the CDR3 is TGTGCAAGTCGCTTAGGGTCGGGGAGGAGCGGGAGATCGGGCCCTCCTAACTACGAGCAGTACTTC.

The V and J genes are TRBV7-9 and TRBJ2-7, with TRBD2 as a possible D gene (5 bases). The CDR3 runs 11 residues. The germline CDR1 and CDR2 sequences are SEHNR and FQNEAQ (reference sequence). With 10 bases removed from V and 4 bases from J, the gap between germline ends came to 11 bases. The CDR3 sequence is CATQTGYEQYF. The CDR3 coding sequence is TGTGCCACCCAAACGGGGTACGAGCAGTACTTC.

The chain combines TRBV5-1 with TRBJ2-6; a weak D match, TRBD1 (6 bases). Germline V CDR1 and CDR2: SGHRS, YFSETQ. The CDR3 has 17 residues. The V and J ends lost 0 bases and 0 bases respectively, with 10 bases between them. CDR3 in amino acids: CASSLAGASSGANVLTF. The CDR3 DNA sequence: TGCGCCAGCAGCTTGGCAGGGGCCAGCTCTGGGGCCAACGTCCTGACTTTC. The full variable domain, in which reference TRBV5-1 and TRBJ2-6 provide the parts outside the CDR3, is KAGVTQTPRYLIKTRGQQVTLSCSPISGHRSVSWYQQTPGQGLQFLFEYFSETQRNKGNFPGRFSGRQFSNSRSEMNVSTLELGDSALYLCASSLAGASSGANVLTFGAGSRLTVL.

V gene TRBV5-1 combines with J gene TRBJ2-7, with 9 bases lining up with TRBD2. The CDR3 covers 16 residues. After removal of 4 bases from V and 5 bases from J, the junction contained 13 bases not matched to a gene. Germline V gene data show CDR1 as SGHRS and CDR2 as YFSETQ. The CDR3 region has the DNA TGCGCCAGCAGCCTGGAGGGAAGCGGGAGGACCGACGAGCAGTACTTC. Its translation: CASSLEGSGRTDEQYF.

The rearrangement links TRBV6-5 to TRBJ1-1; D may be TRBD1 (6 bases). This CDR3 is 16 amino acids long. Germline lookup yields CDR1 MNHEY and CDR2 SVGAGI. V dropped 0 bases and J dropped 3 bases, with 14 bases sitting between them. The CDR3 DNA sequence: TGTGCCAGCAGTTACTCACAGGGTCGGGAGGACACTGAAGCTTTCTTT. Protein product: CASSYSQGREDTEAFF.

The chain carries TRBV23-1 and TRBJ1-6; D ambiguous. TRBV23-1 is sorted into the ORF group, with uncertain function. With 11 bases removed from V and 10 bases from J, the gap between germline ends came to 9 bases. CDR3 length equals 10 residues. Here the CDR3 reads CAEVASPLHF. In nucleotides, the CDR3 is TGCGCCGAGGTGGCGTCACCCCTCCACTTT.